These T cell receptor beta chains were read from a single sample in a study of T-cell reconstitution after alpha-beta-depleted transplantation in children. TCRdb re-analysed the PCR reads in MiXCR, keeping a single row per CDR3 protein. The sample has 480,000 or so distinct CDR3 sequences, over 9.5% seen once; the top ten hold just over 2%. Specimen: PBMCs, collected before TCRalphabeta/CD19-depleted stem cell transplant. The receptors were sampled from a child aged 2 to 9 with inherited bone marrow failure, due to receive a stem cell transplant. The CDR3 runs from the conserved cysteine through the conserved F or W. Fields, in order: CDR3 DNA, CDR3 protein, J gene, V gene, D gene, clone size. A D gene is named only where the DNA matches it firmly. Some rows mark clone size as missing; the rest say once, few, many or name a class of expanded clone.

TGTGCCAGCAGTTTAGGACAGGGGGAATCCAATGAGCAGTTCTTC	CASSLGQGESNEQFF	TRBJ2-1	TRBV28	TRBD1	many
TGTGCCATCAGTGAGACTCCCGGGACTAGCGAGGCCTACGAGCAGTACTTC	CAISETPGTSEAYEQYF	TRBJ2-7	TRBV10-3	TRBD2	many
TGTGCCAGCAGTGGGGGGTCCAATGAGCAGTTCTTC	CASSGGSNEQFF	TRBJ2-1	TRBV12-3/TRBV12-4	NA	few
TGTGCCAGCAGGGCCAGCTGGGAAGACACCGGGGAGCTGTTTTTT	CASRASWEDTGELFF	TRBJ2-2	TRBV7-9	NA	many
TGTGCCAGCAGCTCGACTAGCGGGAGGGTCCAAGAGACCCAGTACTTC	CASSSTSGRVQETQYF	TRBJ2-5	TRBV7-9	TRBD2	many
TGTGCCAGCTGCCGAACCCCAGGGAACACTGAAGCTTTCTTT	CASCRTPGNTEAFF	TRBJ1-1	TRBV7-9	NA	few
TGTGCCATCAGTGAGGCAGGGACAGAGACCCAGTACTTC	CAISEAGTETQYF	TRBJ2-5	TRBV10-3	NA	many
TGTGCCAGCAGCCCCTTTAGACTAGCGGGACCAAGGGACAATGAGCAGTTCTTC	CASSPFRLAGPRDNEQFF	TRBJ2-1	TRBV13	TRBD2	many
TGTGCCAGCAGCTTAGTTTTGGGGGAGACGGATTATGGCTACACCTTC	CASSLVLGETDYGYTF	TRBJ1-2	TRBV7-2	NA	NA
TGCGCCAGCAGGGGGACTAGCGGGCCCCAAGAGACCCAGTACTTC	CASRGTSGPQETQYF	TRBJ2-5	TRBV10-2	TRBD2	many
TGTGCCAGCAGTGCCGAAACCGGGACAGGAGTCTGGGAGCAGTACTTC	CASSAETGTGVWEQYF	TRBJ2-7	TRBV6-1	TRBD1	few
TGTGCCAGCAGTTCGGTAGAAACTAATGAAAAACTGTTTTTT	CASSSVETNEKLFF	TRBJ1-4	TRBV27	NA	many
TGCAGCGTTGGACGACAGGGGAATGAGCAGTTCTTC	CSVGRQGNEQFF	TRBJ2-1	TRBV29-1	TRBD1	many
TGCAGTGCATTAAACCGGCTAGCGGGAACCTACGAGCAGTACTTC	CSALNRLAGTYEQYF	TRBJ2-7	TRBV20-1	TRBD2	many
TGTGCCAGCAGCTGGACAGGTCGAGGTGCAGATACGCAGTATTTT	CASSWTGRGADTQYF	TRBJ2-3	TRBV7-2	TRBD1	many
TGCGCCAGCAAGCAGTCGGGCCACAACGTCCTGACTTTC	CASKQSGHNVLTF	TRBJ2-6	TRBV5-1	NA	many
TGCAGCTCCGATGGACGAGGCGAGCAGTACTTC	CSSDGRGEQYF	TRBJ2-7	TRBV20-1	NA	many
TGTGCCAGCAGCTTAGATGAACTAGCGGGAGTTGTCGAGCAGTACTTC	CASSLDELAGVVEQYF	TRBJ2-7	TRBV11-2	TRBD2	many
TGTGCCAGCAGTCCCACCGGGACAGGGAACACTGAAGCTTTCTTT	CASSPTGTGNTEAFF	TRBJ1-1	TRBV27	TRBD1	NA
TGTGCCAGCAGGATGAAGACGATCTCCTACAATGAGCAGTTCTTC	CASRMKTISYNEQFF	TRBJ2-1	TRBV7-2	NA	many
TGTGCCACCAGCAGATCTTCCGGGACAGGGAACAATGAGCAGTTCTTC	CATSRSSGTGNNEQFF	TRBJ2-1	TRBV15	TRBD1	NA
TGTGCCAGCATCCAACCTTTCCCGGACAGTATAAGCTCTGGGGCCAACGTCCTGACTTTC	CASIQPFPDSISSGANVLTF	TRBJ2-6	TRBV7-7	NA	few
TGCGCCAGCAGCCAAGAGACCGGGACCAGTTGGAATGAGCAGTTCTTC	CASSQETGTSWNEQFF	TRBJ2-1	TRBV4-1	NA	many
TGCAGTGCTAGACGGGACGGGGATCAGCCCCAGCATTTT	CSARRDGDQPQHF	TRBJ1-5	TRBV20-1	NA	few
TGCAGTGCGAAGGGCCCGAATGAGCAGTTCTTC	CSAKGPNEQFF	TRBJ2-1	TRBV20-1	NA	NA
TGTGCCAGCAGTTCCACAGGGGGGATTTCCTACGAGCAGTACTTC	CASSSTGGISYEQYF	TRBJ2-7	TRBV6-5	TRBD1	many
TGTGCCAGCAGGGAAGGGGGCGGGAGCGCCAACTACAATGAGCAGTTCTTC	CASREGGGSANYNEQFF	TRBJ2-1	TRBV9	NA	few
TGTGCCAGCAGTTTTCTCCTCGGGGACTTACCCAATCAGCCCCAGCATTTT	CASSFLLGDLPNQPQHF	TRBJ1-5	TRBV28	NA	few
TGTGCCAGCAGCCGAGGACTAGCGGGATCCCCTAGCACAGATACGCAGTATTTT	CASSRGLAGSPSTDTQYF	TRBJ2-3	TRBV11-2	TRBD2	many
TGCAGCGTTATACAGGACAGGGGCTATGGCTACACCTTC	CSVIQDRGYGYTF	TRBJ1-2	TRBV29-1	TRBD1	many
TGTGCCAGCAGCTTACTGGGGGCGTTGGGAACAGATACGCAGTATTTT	CASSLLGALGTDTQYF	TRBJ2-3	TRBV7-6	NA	NA
TGCGCCAGCACCCGGACAGGGGGGGGCTACAATGAGCAGTTCTTC	CASTRTGGGYNEQFF	TRBJ2-1	TRBV5-1	TRBD1	NA
TGCGCCAGCAGTGCCGGACTAGCGGGAGGGCCAGCCTACAATGAGCAGTTCTTC	CASSAGLAGGPAYNEQFF	TRBJ2-1	TRBV5-1	TRBD2	many
TGCAGTGCTAGTATCGGGACATGGGAGGCTGAGCAGTTCTTC	CSASIGTWEAEQFF	TRBJ2-1	TRBV20-1	NA	NA
TGTGCCAGCTCACCCGGGAGCTCCTACGAGCAGTACTTC	CASSPGSSYEQYF	TRBJ2-7	TRBV18	NA	many
TGTGCCAGCAGCCACGGCGTATCTTTCTCATCCTACAATGAGCAGTTCTTC	CASSHGVSFSSYNEQFF	TRBJ2-1	TRBV3-1	NA	NA
TGTGCCAGCAGCCCTCACGTGGGGAGCAATCAGCCCCAGCATTTT	CASSPHVGSNQPQHF	TRBJ1-5	TRBV3-1	NA	few
TGTGCCAGCAGCAGAGGAAATTCCCTTCTCACAGATACGCAGTATTTT	CASSRGNSLLTDTQYF	TRBJ2-3	TRBV11-2	NA	many
TGCAGTGCTAGAGATTCCCTCGCCACTGAAGCTTTCTTT	CSARDSLATEAFF	TRBJ1-1	TRBV20-1	NA	many
TGTGCCAGCAGCCCGGCGGGGGGTGAGACCCAGTACTTC	CASSPAGGETQYF	TRBJ2-5	TRBV4-2	TRBD2	many
TGCAGCGTGGCACATGGGGAAAAACTGTTTTTT	CSVAHGEKLFF	TRBJ1-4	TRBV29-1	NA	many
TGTGCCAGCCAACCCTATTCCTCATTATCCTACGAGCAGTACTTC	CASQPYSSLSYEQYF	TRBJ2-7	TRBV7-9	NA	NA